A single sample is the source of the 20 T cell receptor beta chains below, sequenced in a study of shared clonotypes between healthy human individuals. TCRdb's table, derived via immunoSEQ multiplex PCR, lists solely in-frame clones and lacks some. The repertoire holds around 550,000 clones, with 90% to 97% as singletons. The sequencing input was naive CD4+ T cells sorted from blood. Subset in this sample: CD45RA+ positively selected. These receptors were collected from a young woman in good health.

This clone was observed a single time. The gene calls are TRBV5-1 and TRBJ2-7; 12 positions match TRBD2. The J segment lost 3 bases and the V segment lost 4 bases, leaving 14 bases of the junction unmatched. Per germline, CDR1 SGHRS and CDR2 YFSETQ. The CDR3 length is 18 residues. The CDR3 nucleotides read TGCGCCAGCAGCCTGACGACCCGGACTAGCGGGAAGTTCTACGAGCAGTACTTC. This sequence encodes CASSLTTRTSGKFYEQYF.

For this clone: The same CDR3 is also encoded by other DNA sequences in this sample. V is TRBV5-1 and J is TRBJ1-1; possible D gene TRBD1, 6 bases. This CDR3 has 14 amino acids. V gave up 2 bases and J gave up 1 base, with 9 bases separating them. CDR1 and CDR2 from the germline V gene are SGHRS and YFSETQ. The CDR3 DNA reads as TGCGCCAGCAGCTTACAGGGCTCGAACACTGAAGCTTTCTTT. This translates into CASSLQGSNTEAFF.

The gene calls are TRBV4-1 and TRBJ2-7, with TRBD2 matching 8 bases. Per germline, CDR1 MGHRA and CDR2 YSYEKL. V shed 0 bases and J 4 bases; nucleotides not matched to a gene: 8. This CDR3 region has 16 residues. CDR3 protein: CASSQDRAGDGYEQYF. The CDR3 DNA reads TGCGCCAGCAGCCAAGACAGAGCGGGAGATGGGTACGAGCAGTACTTC.

This clone was detected only once. The chain is built from TRBV6-7 and TRBJ1-5; the D is unclear. TRBV6-7 is flagged as an ORF with uncertain function. The CDR3 covers 13 residues. Trimming took 6 bases from V and 0 from J, leaving 6 bases between them. CDR3 loop: CASSEYSNQPQHF. The DNA of the CDR3 is TGTGCCAGCAGCGAGTATAGCAATCAGCCCCAGCATTTT.

The rearrangement uses TRBV6-5 and TRBJ2-1; no clear D gene. The germline V and J ends were trimmed by 6 bases and 8 bases, with 14 bases remaining between them. CDR3 length: 13 residues. Germline assignment: CDR1 MNHEY and CDR2 SVGAGI. CDR3 nucleotide sequence: TGTGCCAGCAGCCTCCTAGTAAGGGATGAGCAGTTCTTC. Its protein is CASSLLVRDEQFF.

The V gene is TRBV19, the J gene TRBJ1-1; 7 bases are shared with TRBD1. This CDR3 is built from 15 residues. The junction had 8 bases not matched to a gene; V was cut back by 7 bases and J by 0 bases. The V gene's germline CDR1 is LNHDA and CDR2 SQIVND (reference sequence). The CDR3 here is CASKVQGVMNTEAFF. The CDR3, as DNA: TGTGCCAGTAAAGTCCAGGGGGTAATGAACACTGAAGCTTTCTTT.

The genes are TRBV7-6 and TRBJ2-1; D may correspond to TRBD1 or TRBD2 (5 bases each). The CDR3 spans 17 residues. The V and J ends lost 4 bases and 7 bases respectively, with 23 bases between them. Germline CDR1 SGHVS, CDR2 FNYEAQ. The CDR3 bases are TGTGCCAGCAGCTCAAGAAGGGACGGGCAACGGGATAATGAGCAGTTCTTC. It is translated as CASSSRRDGQRDNEQFF.

This CDR3 reads CSGGTSGSNEQFF. The CDR3 coding sequence is TGCAGCGGAGGGACTAGCGGGAGCAATGAGCAGTTCTTC. The chain combines TRBV29-1 with TRBJ2-1; 14 bases are a match to TRBD2. Unmatched junction bases numbered 2, after V lost 7 bases and J lost 6 bases. This CDR3 is 13 amino acids long. In germline, CDR1 is SQVTM, CDR2 ANQGSEA.

The V and J genes are TRBV30 and TRBJ2-2; D is undetermined. This CDR3 spans 13 amino acids. Germline V gene data show CDR1 as GTSNPN and CDR2 as SVGIG (reference sequence). The V end was cut by 5 bases, the J end by 7 bases, with 14 bases between. CDR3 protein: CAWGRTEVGELFF. The DNA of the CDR3 is TGTGCCTGGGGAAGGACCGAGGTCGGGGAGCTGTTTTTT.

A note on this clone: Other nucleotide sequences in the sample specify the same CDR3. J is TRBJ2-5 and V is TRBV30; D unclear. The V and J ends lost 0 bases and 5 bases respectively, with 4 bases between them. Germline V gene data show CDR1 as GTSNPN and CDR2 as SVGIG (reference sequence). This CDR3 contains 11 residues. The CDR3 loop reads CAWSVGETQYF. The CDR3 DNA reads as TGTGCCTGGAGTGTAGGGGAGACCCAGTACTTC. Full variable domain (remainder filled in from reference TRBV30 and TRBJ2-5): SQTIHQWPATLVQPVGSPLSLECTVEGTSNPNLYWYRQAAGRGLQLLFYSVGIGQISSEVPQNLSASRPQDRQFILSSKKLLLSDSGFYLCAWSVGETQYFGPGTRLLVL.

The gene calls are TRBV7-3 and TRBJ1-1, with D unresolved. The V gene lost 5 bases and the J gene lost 0 bases, with 7 bases spanning the gap. The germline CDR1 and CDR2 sequences are SGHTA and FQGTGA. The CDR3 runs 13 residues. CDR3 protein: CASSDTVNTEAFF. The CDR3 nucleotides are TGTGCCAGCAGCGACACAGTGAACACTGAAGCTTTCTTT.

The chain is built from TRBV27 and TRBJ2-5, with TRBD1 as a possible D gene (6 bases). Germline CDR1 reads MNHEY; CDR2 reads SMNVEV (reference sequence). V was clipped by 6 bases and J by 0 bases, with 8 bases between them. This CDR3 has 13 amino acids. The CDR3 nucleotides are TGTGCCAGCAGAGGACAGAACCAAGAGACCCAGTACTTC. This encodes CASRGQNQETQYF.

The count of this clone is one. The chain is built from TRBV2 and TRBJ1-5, with 7 nucleotides matching TRBD1. Unmatched junction bases numbered 5, after V lost 6 bases and J lost 6 bases. CDR1 and CDR2 (germline): SNHLY, FYNNEI. The CDR3 spans 13 residues. The CDR3 region has the DNA TGTGCCAGCAGACTTGGACAGGTTCAGCCCCAGCATTTT. Translated, it gives CASRLGQVQPQHF.

The CDR3 DNA reads TGTGCCATCGGGAACCCAGATACGCAGTATTTT. This codes for CAIGNPDTQYF. The V gene is TRBV28, the J gene TRBJ2-3, with a possible D match to TRBD2 (5 bases). Germline loops: CDR1 MDHEN, CDR2 SYDVKM. This CDR3 is built from 11 residues. V was cut by 10 bases and J by 4 bases, with 9 bases left in between.

The chain joins TRBV28 to TRBJ1-1; D ambiguous. The germline V gene encodes CDR1 MDHEN and CDR2 SYDVKM. CDR3 length: 13 amino acids. Trimming took 6 bases from V and 3 from J, leaving 11 bases between them. The CDR3 reads CASSEGADTEAFF. The DNA for the CDR3 is TGTGCCAGCAGCGAGGGCGCGGACACTGAAGCTTTCTTT.

V gene TRBV5-4 combines with J gene TRBJ2-7; no definite D call. V lost 2 bases to trimming and J lost 2 bases, with 11 bases between them. Germline V gene data show CDR1 as SGHNT and CDR2 as YYREEE (reference sequence). The CDR3 contains 14 residues. CDR3 sequence reads: CASSFEFSAYEQYF. CDR3 bases: TGTGCCAGCAGCTTTGAATTTTCGGCCTACGAGCAGTACTTC.

The chain employs TRBV7-2 and TRBJ1-5; D is ambiguous. This CDR3 is built from 12 residues. Germline CDR1 and CDR2: SGHTA and FQGNSA. V was shortened by 7 bases and J by 7 bases, with 11 bases between the two germline ends. The CDR3 region has the DNA TGTGCCAGCATGAAATCTGGACAGCCCCAGCATTTT. Its translation: CASMKSGQPQHF.

The chain combines TRBV28 with TRBJ1-6; TRBD1 matches at 9 bases. The length of the CDR3 is 15 residues. Looked up from germline, CDR1 is MDHEN and CDR2 is SYDVKM. Trimming cost V 5 bases and J 5 bases; bases outside gene matches: 4. The CDR3, as DNA: TGTGCCAGCAGTGAAACAGGGGGCCATAATTCACCCCTCCACTTT. Its protein product is CASSETGGHNSPLHF.

The chain couples TRBV4-2 to TRBJ1-3; weak D call: TRBD1 (5 bases). Trimming shortened V by 4 bases and J by 2 bases, and 15 bases separated the two germline ends. Germline V gives CDR1 LGHNA, CDR2 YNFKEQ. The CDR3 consists of 16 residues. The CDR3 here is CASSPSSRGTGNTIYF. CDR3 in DNA: TGTGCCAGCAGCCCCTCTTCAAGGGGTACTGGAAACACCATATATTTT.

This chain uses TRBV5-8 with TRBJ1-5; D gene uncertain. CDR1 is SGHTS and CDR2 is YDEGEE in the germline V gene. The CDR3 covers 10 residues. Between the trimmed V and J ends, which lost 7 bases and 4 bases, there was a span of 3 bases. DNA for the CDR3: TGTGCCAGCGTAAATCAGCCCCAGCATTTT. Residues: CASVNQPQHF.